The clone carrying this T cell receptor beta chain showed up just a few times. TCRdb's table, derived via immunoSEQ multiplex PCR, lists solely in-frame clones and lacks some. Of around 700,000 clones listed, about 90% are singletons. This sample stems from a study of blood T cell repertoires in COVID-19. Specimen: peripheral blood. The TCR sequence derives from a woman between 18 and 29 years old with acute or convalescent COVID-19.

The CDR3 here is CASSFSGGSTGELFF. The CDR3 DNA reads TGTGCCAGCAGCTTCTCCGGGGGTAGCACCGGGGAGCTGTTTTTT. The chain is built from TRBV11-3 and TRBJ2-2; a weak D match, TRBD2 (6 bases). Between the trimmed V and J ends, which lost 3 bases and 4 bases, there was a span of 12 bases. Germline V CDR1 and CDR2: SGHNT, YENEEA. The CDR3 totals 15 residues.